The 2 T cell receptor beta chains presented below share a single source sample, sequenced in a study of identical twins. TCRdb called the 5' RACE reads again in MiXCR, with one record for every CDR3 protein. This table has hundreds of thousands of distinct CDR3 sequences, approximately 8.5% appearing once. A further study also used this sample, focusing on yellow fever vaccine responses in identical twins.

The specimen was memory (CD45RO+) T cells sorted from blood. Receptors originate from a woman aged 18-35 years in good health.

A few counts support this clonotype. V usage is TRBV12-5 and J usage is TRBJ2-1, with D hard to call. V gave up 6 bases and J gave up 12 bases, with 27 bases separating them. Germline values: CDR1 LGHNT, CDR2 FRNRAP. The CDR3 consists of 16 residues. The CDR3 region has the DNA TGTGCTAGTGGGCCCGACCTTCGAAGAGCGACGGTTTGGCAGTTCTTC. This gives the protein CASGPDLRRATVWQFF.

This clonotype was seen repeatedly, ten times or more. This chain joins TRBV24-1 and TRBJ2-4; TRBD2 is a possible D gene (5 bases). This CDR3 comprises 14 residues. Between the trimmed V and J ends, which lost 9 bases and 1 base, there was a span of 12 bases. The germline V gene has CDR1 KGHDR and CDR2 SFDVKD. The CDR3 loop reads CATGSPAAKNIQYF. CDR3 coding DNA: TGTGCCACCGGGAGCCCTGCCGCCAAAAACATTCAGTACTTC.